The clone carrying this TCR beta chain appeared many times. The source of the sample is a study of regulatory T cells in long-lasting Graves disease. Both iRepertoire HTBI primers and Arm-PCR of CDR3 regions were used to build the TCR beta libraries. MiXCR, run by TCRdb on the multiplex PCR reads, gives a single entry per CDR3 protein. This repertoire shows over 350,000 distinct CDR3 sequences, around 21% found once; its top ten account for roughly 20%. Time point meaning: persistent/refractory GD, antithyroid drugs over 5 years with positive TRAb. Preparation of the TCR library used RNA extracted from PBMCs. Germline V gene data show CDR1 as LGHNT and CDR2 as FRNRAP. The CDR3 contains 15 residues. Unmatched junction bases numbered 10, after V lost 7 bases and J lost 3 bases.

Source: peripheral blood mononuclear cells (PBMCs), taken when the disease was refractory, from a patient treated with antithyroid drugs. The rearrangement uses TRBV12-5 and TRBJ2-7; TRBD2 matches 9 bases. The TCR comes from a female donor with Graves disease. CDR3 loop: CASALGVTSGYEQYF. CDR3 coding DNA: TGTGCTAGTGCCCTAGGGGTGACTAGCGGCTACGAGCAGTACTTC.